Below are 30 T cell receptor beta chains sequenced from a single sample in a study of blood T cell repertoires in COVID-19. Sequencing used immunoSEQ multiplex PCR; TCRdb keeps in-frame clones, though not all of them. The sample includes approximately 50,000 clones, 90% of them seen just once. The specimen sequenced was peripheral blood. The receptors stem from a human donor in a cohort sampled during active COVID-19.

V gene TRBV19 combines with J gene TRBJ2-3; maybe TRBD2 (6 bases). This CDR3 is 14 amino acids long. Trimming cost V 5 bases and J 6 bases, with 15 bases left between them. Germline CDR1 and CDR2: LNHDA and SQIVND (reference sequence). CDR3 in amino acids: CASSPSGGFDTQYF. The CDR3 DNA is TGTGCCAGTAGTCCGTCCGGAGGGTTCGATACGCAGTATTTT. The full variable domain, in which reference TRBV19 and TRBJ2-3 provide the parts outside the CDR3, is DGGITQSPKYLFRKEGQNVTLSCEQNLNHDAMYWYRQDPGQGLRLIYYSQIVNDFQKGDIAEGYSVSREKKESFPLTVTSAQKNPTAFYLCASSPSGGFDTQYFGPGTRLTVL.

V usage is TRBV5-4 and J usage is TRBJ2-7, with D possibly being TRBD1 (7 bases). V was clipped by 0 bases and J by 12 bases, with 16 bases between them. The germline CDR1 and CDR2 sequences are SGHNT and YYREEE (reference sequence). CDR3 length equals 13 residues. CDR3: CASSLVRDSGSYV. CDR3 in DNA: TGTGCCAGCAGCTTGGTCCGGGACAGCGGGTCGTACGTC.

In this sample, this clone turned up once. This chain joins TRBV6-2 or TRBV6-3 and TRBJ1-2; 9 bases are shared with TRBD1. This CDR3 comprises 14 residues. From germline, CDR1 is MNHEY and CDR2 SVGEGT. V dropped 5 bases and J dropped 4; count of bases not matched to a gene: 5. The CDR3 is CASSTSDRGYGYTF. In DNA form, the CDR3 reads TGTGCCAGCAGTACATCGGACAGGGGCTATGGCTACACCTTC.

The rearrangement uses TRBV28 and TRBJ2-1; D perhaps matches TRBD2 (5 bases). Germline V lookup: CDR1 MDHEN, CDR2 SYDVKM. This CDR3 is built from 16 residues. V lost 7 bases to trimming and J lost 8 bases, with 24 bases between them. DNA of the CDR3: TGTGCCAGCATCACCGGGAATCCTTTTTTAACGGATGAGCAGTTCTTC. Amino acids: CASITGNPFLTDEQFF.

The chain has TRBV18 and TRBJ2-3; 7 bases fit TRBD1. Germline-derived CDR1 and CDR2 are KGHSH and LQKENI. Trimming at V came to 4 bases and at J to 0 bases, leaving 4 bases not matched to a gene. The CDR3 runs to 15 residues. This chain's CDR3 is CASSQGTVSTDTQYF. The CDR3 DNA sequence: TGTGCCAGCTCACAGGGGACAGTTAGCACAGATACGCAGTATTTT.

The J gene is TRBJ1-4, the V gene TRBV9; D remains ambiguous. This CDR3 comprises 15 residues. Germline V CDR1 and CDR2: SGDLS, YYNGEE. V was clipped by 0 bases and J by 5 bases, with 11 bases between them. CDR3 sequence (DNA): TGTGCCAGCAGCGTAGAAGCGAGGGAAAATGAAAAACTGTTTTTT. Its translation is CASSVEARENEKLFF. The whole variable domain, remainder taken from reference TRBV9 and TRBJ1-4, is DSGVTQTPKHLITATGQRVTLRCSPRSGDLSVYWYQQSLDQGLQFLIQYYNGEERAKGNILERFSAQQFPDLHSELNLSSLELGDSALYFCASSVEARENEKLFFGSGTQLSVL.

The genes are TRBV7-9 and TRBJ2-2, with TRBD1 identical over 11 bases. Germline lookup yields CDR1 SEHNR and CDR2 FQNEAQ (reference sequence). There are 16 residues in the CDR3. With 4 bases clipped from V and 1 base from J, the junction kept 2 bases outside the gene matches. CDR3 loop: CASSSGQGVNTGELFF. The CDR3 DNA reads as TGTGCCAGCAGCTCGGGACAGGGGGTGAACACCGGGGAGCTGTTTTTT. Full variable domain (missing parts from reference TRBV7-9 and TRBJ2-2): DTGVSQNPRHKITKRGQNVTFRCDPISEHNRLYWYRQTLGQGPEFLTYFQNEAQLEKSRLLSDRFSAERPKGSFSTLEIQRTEQGDSAMYLCASSSGQGVNTGELFFGEGSRLTVL.

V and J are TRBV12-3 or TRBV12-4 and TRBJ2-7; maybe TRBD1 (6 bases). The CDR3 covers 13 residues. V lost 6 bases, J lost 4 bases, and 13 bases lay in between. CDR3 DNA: TGTGCCAGCAGGCCACAGGGCGGGTACGAGCAGTACTTC. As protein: CASRPQGGYEQYF.

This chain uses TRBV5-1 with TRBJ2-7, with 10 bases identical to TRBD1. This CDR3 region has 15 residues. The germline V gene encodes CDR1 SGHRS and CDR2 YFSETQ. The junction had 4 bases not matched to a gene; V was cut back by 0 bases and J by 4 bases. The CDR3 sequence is CASSLDGTGVYEQYF. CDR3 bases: TGCGCCAGCAGCTTGGATGGGACAGGGGTATACGAGCAGTACTTC.

The CDR3 region has the DNA TGCACCAGCAGCCGGGGGCGGAATGAGCAGTTCTTC. Its protein product is CTSSRGRNEQFF. V usage is TRBV1 and J usage is TRBJ2-1; TRBD1, the table's D call, lacks a check against the DNA. TRBV1 corresponds to a pseudogene. The CDR3 runs 12 residues.

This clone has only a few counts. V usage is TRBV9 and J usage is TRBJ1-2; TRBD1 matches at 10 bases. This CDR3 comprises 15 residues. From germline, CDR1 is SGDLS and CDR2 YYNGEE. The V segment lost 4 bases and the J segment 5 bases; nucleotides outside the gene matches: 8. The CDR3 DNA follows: TGTGCCAGCAGCCCTCGGACAGGGGGGGGATATGGCTACACCTTC. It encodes CASSPRTGGGYGYTF.

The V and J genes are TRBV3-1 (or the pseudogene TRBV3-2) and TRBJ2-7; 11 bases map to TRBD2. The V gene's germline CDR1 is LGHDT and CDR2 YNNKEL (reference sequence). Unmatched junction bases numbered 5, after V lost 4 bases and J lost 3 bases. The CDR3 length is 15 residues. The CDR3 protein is CASSLRLAGSYEQYF. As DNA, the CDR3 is TGTGCCAGCAGCCTAAGACTAGCGGGGAGCTACGAGCAGTACTTC.

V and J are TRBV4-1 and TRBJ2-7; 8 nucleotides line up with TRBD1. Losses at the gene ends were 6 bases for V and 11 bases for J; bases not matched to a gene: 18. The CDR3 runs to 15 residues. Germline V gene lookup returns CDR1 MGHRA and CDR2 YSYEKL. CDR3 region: CASSSVLPGQERKYF. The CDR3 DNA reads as TGCGCCAGCAGTTCCGTTCTACCGGGACAGGAACGAAAGTACTTC.

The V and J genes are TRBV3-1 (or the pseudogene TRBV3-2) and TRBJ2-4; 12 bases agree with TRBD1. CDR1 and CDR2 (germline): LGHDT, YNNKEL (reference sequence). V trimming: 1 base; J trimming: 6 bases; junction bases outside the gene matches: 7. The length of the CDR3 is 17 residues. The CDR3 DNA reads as TGTGCCAGCAGCCAAGCCGGGACAGGGGGCAGGGGAAACATTCAGTACTTC. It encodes CASSQAGTGGRGNIQYF.

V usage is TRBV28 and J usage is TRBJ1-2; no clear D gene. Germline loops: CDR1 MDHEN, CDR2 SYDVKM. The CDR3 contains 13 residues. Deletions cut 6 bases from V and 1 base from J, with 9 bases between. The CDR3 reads CASSLQINYGYTF. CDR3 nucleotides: TGTGCCAGCAGCCTTCAGATTAACTATGGCTACACCTTC.

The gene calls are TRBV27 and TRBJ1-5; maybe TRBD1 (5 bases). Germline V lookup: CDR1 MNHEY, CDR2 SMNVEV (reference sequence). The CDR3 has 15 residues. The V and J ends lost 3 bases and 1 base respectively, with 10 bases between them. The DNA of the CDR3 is TGTGCCAGCAGTTTTCAGGGCAGAAGCAATCAGCCCCAGCATTTT. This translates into CASSFQGRSNQPQHF.

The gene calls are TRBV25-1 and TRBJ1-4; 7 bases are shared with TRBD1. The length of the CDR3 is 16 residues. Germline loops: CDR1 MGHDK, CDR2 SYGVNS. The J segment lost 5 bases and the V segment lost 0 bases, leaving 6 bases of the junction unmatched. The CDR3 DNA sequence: TGTGCCAGCAGTGAATACTACGGGACAGACAATGAAAAACTGTTTTTT. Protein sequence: CASSEYYGTDNEKLFF. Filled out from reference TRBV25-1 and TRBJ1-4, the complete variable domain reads EADIYQTPRYLVIGTGKKITLECSQTMGHDKMYWYQQDPGMELHLIHYSYGVNSTEKGDLSSESTVSRIRTEHFPLTLESARPSHTSQYLCASSEYYGTDNEKLFFGSGTQLSVL.

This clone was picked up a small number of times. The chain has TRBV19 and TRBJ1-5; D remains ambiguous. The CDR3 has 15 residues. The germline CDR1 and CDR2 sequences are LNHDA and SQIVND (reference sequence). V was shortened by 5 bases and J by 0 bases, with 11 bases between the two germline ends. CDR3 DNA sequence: TGTGCCAGTAGTTCCTCGGGTTATAGCAATCAGCCCCAGCATTTT. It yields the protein CASSSSGYSNQPQHF. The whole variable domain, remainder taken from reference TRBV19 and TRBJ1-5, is DGGITQSPKYLFRKEGQNVTLSCEQNLNHDAMYWYRQDPGQGLRLIYYSQIVNDFQKGDIAEGYSVSREKKESFPLTVTSAQKNPTAFYLCASSSSGYSNQPQHFGDGTRLSIL.

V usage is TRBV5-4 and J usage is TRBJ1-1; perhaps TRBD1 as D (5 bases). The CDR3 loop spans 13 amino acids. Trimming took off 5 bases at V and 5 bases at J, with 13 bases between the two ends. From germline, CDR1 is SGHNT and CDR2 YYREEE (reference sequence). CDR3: CASSSQGVTEAFF. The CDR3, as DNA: TGTGCCAGCAGTTCCCAAGGGGTGACTGAAGCTTTCTTT.

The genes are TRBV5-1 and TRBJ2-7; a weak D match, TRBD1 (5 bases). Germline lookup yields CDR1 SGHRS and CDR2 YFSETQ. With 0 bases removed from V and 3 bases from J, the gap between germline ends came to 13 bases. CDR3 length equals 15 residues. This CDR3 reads CASSLASGLGYEQYV. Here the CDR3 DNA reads TGCGCCAGCAGCTTGGCTTCAGGGTTAGGCTACGAGCAGTACGTC.

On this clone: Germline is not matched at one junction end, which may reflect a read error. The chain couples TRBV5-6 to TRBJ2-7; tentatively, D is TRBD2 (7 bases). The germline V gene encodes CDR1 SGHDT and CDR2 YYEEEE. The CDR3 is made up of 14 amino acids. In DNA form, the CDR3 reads TGTGCCCGCAGCTGGGGGGGGGCGCTCCCTTTGGTGGGATTC. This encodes CARSWGGALPLVGF.

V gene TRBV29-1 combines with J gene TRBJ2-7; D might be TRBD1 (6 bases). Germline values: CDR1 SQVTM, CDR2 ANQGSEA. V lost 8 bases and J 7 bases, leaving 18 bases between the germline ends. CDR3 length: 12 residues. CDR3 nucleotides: TGCAGCATCCGACAGGAAACTAGGGAGCAGTACTTC. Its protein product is CSIRQETREQYF.

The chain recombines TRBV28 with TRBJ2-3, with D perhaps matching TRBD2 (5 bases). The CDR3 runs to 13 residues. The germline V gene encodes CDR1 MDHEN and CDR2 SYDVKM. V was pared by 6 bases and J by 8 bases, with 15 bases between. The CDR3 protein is CASRALGRGTQYF. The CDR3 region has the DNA TGTGCCAGCAGAGCACTAGGGAGAGGTACGCAGTATTTT.

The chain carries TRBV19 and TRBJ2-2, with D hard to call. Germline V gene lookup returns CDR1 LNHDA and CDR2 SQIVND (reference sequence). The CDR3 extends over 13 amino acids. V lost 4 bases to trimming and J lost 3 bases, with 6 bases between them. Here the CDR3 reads CASSRLDTGELFF. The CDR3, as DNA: TGTGCCAGTAGTAGACTTGACACCGGGGAGCTGTTTTTT.

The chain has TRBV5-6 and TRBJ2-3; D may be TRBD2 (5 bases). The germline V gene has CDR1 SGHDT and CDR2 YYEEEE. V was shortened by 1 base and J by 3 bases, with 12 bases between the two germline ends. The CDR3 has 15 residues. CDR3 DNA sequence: TGTGCCAGCAGCTTGTGGGAGCTGCGAACAGATACGCAGTATTTT. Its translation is CASSLWELRTDTQYF.

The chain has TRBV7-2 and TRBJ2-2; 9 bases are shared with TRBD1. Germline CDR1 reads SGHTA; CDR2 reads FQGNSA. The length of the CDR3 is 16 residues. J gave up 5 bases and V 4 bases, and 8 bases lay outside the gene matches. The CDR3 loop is CASSSGTGLLTGELFF. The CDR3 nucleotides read TGTGCCAGCAGCTCCGGGACAGGGCTCCTGACCGGGGAGCTGTTTTTT.

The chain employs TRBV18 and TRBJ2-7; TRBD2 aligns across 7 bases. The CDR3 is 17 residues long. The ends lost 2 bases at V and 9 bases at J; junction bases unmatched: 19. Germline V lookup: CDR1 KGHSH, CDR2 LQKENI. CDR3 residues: CASSPELIRGSLSGQYF. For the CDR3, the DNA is TGTGCCAGCTCACCAGAACTCATCCGCGGGAGCTTGAGCGGGCAGTACTTC.

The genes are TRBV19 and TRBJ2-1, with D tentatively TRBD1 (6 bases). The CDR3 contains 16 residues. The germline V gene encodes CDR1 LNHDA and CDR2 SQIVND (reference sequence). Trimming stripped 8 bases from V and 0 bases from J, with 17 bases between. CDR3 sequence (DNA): TGTGCCAGTGGTTATCTGGGGACAATCTCCTACAATGAGCAGTTCTTC. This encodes CASGYLGTISYNEQFF. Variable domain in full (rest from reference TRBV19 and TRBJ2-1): DGGITQSPKYLFRKEGQNVTLSCEQNLNHDAMYWYRQDPGQGLRLIYYSQIVNDFQKGDIAEGYSVSREKKESFPLTVTSAQKNPTAFYLCASGYLGTISYNEQFFGPGTRLTVL.

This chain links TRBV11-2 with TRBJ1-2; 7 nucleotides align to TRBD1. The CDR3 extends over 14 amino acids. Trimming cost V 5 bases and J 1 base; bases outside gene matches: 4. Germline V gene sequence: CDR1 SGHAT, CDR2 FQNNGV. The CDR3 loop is CASSQGQFNYGYTF. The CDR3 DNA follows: TGTGCCAGCAGCCAGGGACAGTTTAACTATGGCTACACCTTC.

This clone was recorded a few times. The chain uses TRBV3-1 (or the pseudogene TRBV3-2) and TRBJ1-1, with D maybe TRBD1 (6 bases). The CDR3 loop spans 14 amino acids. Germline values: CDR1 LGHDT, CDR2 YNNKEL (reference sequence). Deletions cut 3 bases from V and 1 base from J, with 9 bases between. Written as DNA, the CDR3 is TGTGCCAGCAGCCAGACAGGAGGGAACACTGAAGCTTTCTTT. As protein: CASSQTGGNTEAFF.